The next 12 T cell receptor beta chains were all read from a single sample in a study of cytomegalovirus exposure and HLA in healthy donors. Primers included in the PCR were 60 Vbeta and 13 Jbeta primers. Assay: immunoSEQ multiplex PCR; the TCRdb copy retains only in-frame clones and omits some. The sample shows fewer than 250,000 clones, about 90% of them seen only once. Material for sequencing was PBMCs. The source is a man between 25 and 39 years old in good health and CMV-seronegative.

The count of this clone is one. The chain couples TRBV19 to TRBJ1-5; D possibly corresponds to TRBD1 (6 bases). Trimming cost V 10 bases and J 7 bases, with 20 bases left between them. The CDR3 length is 14 residues. Germline CDR1 reads LNHDA; CDR2 reads SQIVND (reference sequence). The CDR3 spells CATSAGGRRQPQHF. The DNA for the CDR3 is TGTGCCACATCAGCCGGGGGGCGCAGGCAGCCCCAGCATTTT.

This sequence joins TRBV5-5 and TRBJ2-5; TRBD1 aligns across 7 bases. V was clipped by 0 bases and J by 7 bases; unmatched bases: 9. The CDR3 has 15 residues. The germline V gene has CDR1 SGHKS and CDR2 YYEKEE (reference sequence). CDR3 protein: CASSLARDSMGTQYF. CDR3 nucleotide sequence: TGTGCCAGCAGCTTGGCCCGGGACAGTATGGGGACCCAGTACTTC.

V usage is TRBV5-1 and J usage is TRBJ2-1; D might be TRBD1 (5 bases). Germline assignment: CDR1 SGHRS and CDR2 YFSETQ. Between the trimmed V and J ends, which lost 7 bases and 6 bases, there was a span of 14 bases. The CDR3 sequence is 13 residues long. The CDR3 protein is CASGHLAVNEQFF. In DNA, the CDR3 is TGCGCCAGCGGACACTTGGCTGTCAATGAGCAGTTCTTC.

This chain links TRBV7-8 with TRBJ1-1, with 8 nucleotides matching TRBD1. This CDR3 comprises 15 residues. V lost 1 base, J lost 5 bases, and 6 bases stayed unmatched. The germline V gene encodes CDR1 SGHVS and CDR2 FQNEAQ. CDR3 region: CASSLDPGGMTEAFF. For the CDR3, the DNA is TGTGCCAGCAGCTTAGATCCAGGGGGCATGACTGAAGCTTTCTTT.

The rearrangement joins TRBV28 to TRBJ2-5; TRBD1 aligns across 8 bases. Judging by the DNA end, TRBJ2-7 fits better; the J call may be wrong. This CDR3 spans 12 amino acids. Germline CDR1 reads MDHEN; CDR2 reads SYDVKM. The CDR3: CASRQGVHEQYF. The CDR3 nucleotides are TGTGCCAGCAGACAGGGGGTCCACGAGCAGTACTTC.

V and J are TRBV9 and TRBJ1-6; D is undetermined. V lost 4 bases and J 0 bases, leaving 11 bases between the germline ends. CDR3 length equals 16 residues. The V gene's germline CDR1 is SGDLS and CDR2 YYNGEE. In nucleotides, the CDR3 is TGTGCCAGCAGCCTCAGGCTAAGCTCCTATAATTCACCCCTCCACTTT. Protein sequence: CASSLRLSSYNSPLHF.

This chain joins TRBV29-1 and TRBJ1-1, with D unclear. The CDR3 consists of 13 residues. CDR1 and CDR2 (germline): SQVTM, ANQGSEA. The V end lost 7 bases, the J end lost 0 bases, and 12 bases lay between the germline ends. The CDR3 DNA follows: TGCAGCGGGGAGGCAGCAATGAACACTGAAGCTTTCTTT. It is translated as CSGEAAMNTEAFF.

V is TRBV27 and J is TRBJ2-5; 7 nucleotides line up with TRBD2. The germline V gene encodes CDR1 MNHEY and CDR2 SMNVEV (reference sequence). CDR3 length: 15 residues. V lost 3 bases to trimming and J lost 5 bases; unmatched junction nucleotides: 9. CDR3: CASSFIGGGVETQYF. The CDR3 nucleotides are TGTGCCAGCAGTTTTATTGGGGGAGGGGTGGAGACCCAGTACTTC.

V gene TRBV19 combines with J gene TRBJ1-5, with D tentatively TRBD1 (5 bases). Germline CDR1 and CDR2: LNHDA and SQIVND (reference sequence). V dropped 4 bases and J dropped 5 bases, with 9 bases sitting between them. The CDR3 is 13 amino acids. In DNA, the CDR3 is TGTGCCAGTAGTACTCAGGGTGATCAGCCCCAGCATTTT. This gives the protein CASSTQGDQPQHF.

This clone showed up just a few times. This chain links TRBV18 with TRBJ1-3, with D possibly TRBD1 on 5 matching bases. Trimming stripped 3 bases from V and 2 bases from J, with 17 bases between. Germline lookup yields CDR1 KGHSH and CDR2 LQKENI. The CDR3 covers 17 residues. The CDR3, as DNA: TGTGCCAGCTCACCCTACCCGGGACTCCGACCTGGAAACACCATATATTTT. Translation: CASSPYPGLRPGNTIYF. Together with reference TRBV18 and TRBJ1-3, the CDR3 gives the full variable domain: NAGVMQNPRHLVRRRGQEARLRCSPMKGHSHVYWYRQLPEEGLKFMVYLQKENIIDESGMPKERFSAEFPKEGPSILRIQQVVRGDSAAYFCASSPYPGLRPGNTIYFGEGSWLTVV.

The chain carries TRBV4-2 and TRBJ1-1; perhaps TRBD1 as D (6 bases). Germline-derived CDR1 and CDR2 are LGHNA and YNFKEQ. The CDR3 has 17 residues. Trimming removed 0 bases at V and 2 bases at J, with 16 bases between. The CDR3 coding sequence is TGTGCCAGCAGCCAAGATTGGGGGGGCACAATTAACACTGAAGCTTTCTTT. The encoded protein is CASSQDWGGTINTEAFF.

This rearrangement joins TRBV4-1 to TRBJ2-7, with 9 bases fitting TRBD1. Germline CDR1 is MGHRA and CDR2 is YSYEKL. This CDR3 region has 15 residues. Losses at the gene ends were 5 bases for V and 0 bases for J; bases not matched to a gene: 5. DNA of the CDR3: TGCGCCAGCAGCACACGGGGACAGGGCTCCTACGAGCAGTACTTC. Amino acids: CASSTRGQGSYEQYF.